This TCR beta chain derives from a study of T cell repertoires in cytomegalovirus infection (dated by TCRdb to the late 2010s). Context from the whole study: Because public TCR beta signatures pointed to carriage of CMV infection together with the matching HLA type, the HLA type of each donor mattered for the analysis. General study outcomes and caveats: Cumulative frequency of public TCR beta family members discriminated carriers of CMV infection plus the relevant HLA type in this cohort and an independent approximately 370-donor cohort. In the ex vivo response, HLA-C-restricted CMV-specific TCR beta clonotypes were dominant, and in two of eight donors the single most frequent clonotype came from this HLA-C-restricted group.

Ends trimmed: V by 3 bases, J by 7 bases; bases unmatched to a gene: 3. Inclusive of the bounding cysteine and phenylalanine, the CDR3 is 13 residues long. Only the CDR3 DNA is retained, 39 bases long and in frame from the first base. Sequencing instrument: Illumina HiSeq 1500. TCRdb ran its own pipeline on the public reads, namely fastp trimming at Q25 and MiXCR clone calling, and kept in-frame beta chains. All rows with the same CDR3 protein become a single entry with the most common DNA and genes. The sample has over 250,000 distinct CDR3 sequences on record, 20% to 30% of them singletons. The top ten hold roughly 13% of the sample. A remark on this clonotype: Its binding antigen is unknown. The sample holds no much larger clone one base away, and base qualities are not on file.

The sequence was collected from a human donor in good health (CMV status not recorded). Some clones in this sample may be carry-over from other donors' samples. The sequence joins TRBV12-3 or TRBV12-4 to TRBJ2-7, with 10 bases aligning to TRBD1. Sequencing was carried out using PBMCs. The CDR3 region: CASSLDRGEEQYF. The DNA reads TGTGCCAGCAGTTTGGACAGGGGGGAAGAGCAGTACTTC.